This T cell receptor beta chain is drawn from a study of blood T cell repertoires in COVID-19. Study summary: COVID-19 samples collected from the United States, Italy and Spain covered acute and convalescent phases.

V was pared by 4 bases and J by 0 bases, with 13 bases between. The CDR3 contains 15 residues. The germline gives CDR1 LGHNA, CDR2 YNFKEQ. Per the authors' pipeline: Reference gene primer amplification in the assay estimated nucleated cell counts. Method: immunoSEQ multiplex PCR; TCRdb's copy keeps in-frame clones and lacks some. V, J and clone size derive from that table, while D and trimming were established from the DNA sequence. This sample has about 84,000 clones, with about 70% found just once. This clone was observed once. This TCR derives from a man aged 50 or older with active or convalescent COVID-19. This sequence joins TRBV4-2 and TRBJ2-7; D is unresolved. The sequenced sample consisted of peripheral blood. The CDR3 DNA sequence: TGTGCCAGCAGCCCCCGCCAGGATCACTCCTACGAGCAGTACTTC. Protein sequence: CASSPRQDHSYEQYF.